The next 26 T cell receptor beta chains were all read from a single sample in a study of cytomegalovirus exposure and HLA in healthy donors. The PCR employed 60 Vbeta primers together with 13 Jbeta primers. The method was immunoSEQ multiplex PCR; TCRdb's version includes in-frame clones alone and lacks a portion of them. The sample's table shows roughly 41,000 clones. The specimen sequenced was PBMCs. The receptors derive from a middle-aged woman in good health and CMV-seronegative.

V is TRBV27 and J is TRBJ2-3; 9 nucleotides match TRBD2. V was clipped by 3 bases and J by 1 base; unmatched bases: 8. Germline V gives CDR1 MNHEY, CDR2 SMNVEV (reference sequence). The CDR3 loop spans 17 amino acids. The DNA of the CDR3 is TGTGCCAGCAGTTTTTTGGTAGCGGGAGTTGGCACAGATACGCAGTATTTT. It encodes CASSFLVAGVGTDTQYF.

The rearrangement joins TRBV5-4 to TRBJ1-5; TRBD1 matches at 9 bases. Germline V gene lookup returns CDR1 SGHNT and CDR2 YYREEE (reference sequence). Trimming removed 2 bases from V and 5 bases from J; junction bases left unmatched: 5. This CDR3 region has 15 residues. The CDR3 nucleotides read TGTGCCAGCAGCTTAAACAGGGGGCAAGATCAGCCCCAGCATTTT. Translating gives CASSLNRGQDQPQHF.

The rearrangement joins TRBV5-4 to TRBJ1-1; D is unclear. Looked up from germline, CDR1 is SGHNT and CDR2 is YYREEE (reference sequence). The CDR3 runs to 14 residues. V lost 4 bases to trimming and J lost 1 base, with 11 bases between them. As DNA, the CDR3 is TGTGCCAGCAGCACGACATACCCGAACACTGAAGCTTTCTTT. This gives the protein CASSTTYPNTEAFF. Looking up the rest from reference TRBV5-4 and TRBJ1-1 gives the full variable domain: ETGVTQSPTHLIKTRGQQVTLRCSSQSGHNTVSWYQQALGQGPQFIFQYYREEENGRGNFPPRFSGLQFPNYSSELNVNALELDDSALYLCASSTTYPNTEAFFGQGTRLTVV.

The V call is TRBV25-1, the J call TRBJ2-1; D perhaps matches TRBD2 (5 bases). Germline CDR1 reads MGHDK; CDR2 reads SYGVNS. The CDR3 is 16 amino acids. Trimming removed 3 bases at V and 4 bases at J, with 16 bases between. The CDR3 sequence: CASSDPRGPSYNEQFF. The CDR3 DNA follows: TGTGCCAGCAGTGACCCACGGGGTCCCAGTTACAATGAGCAGTTCTTC.

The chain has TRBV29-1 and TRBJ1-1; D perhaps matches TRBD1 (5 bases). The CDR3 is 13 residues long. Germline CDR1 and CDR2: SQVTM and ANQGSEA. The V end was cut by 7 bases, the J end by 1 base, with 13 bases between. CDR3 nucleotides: TGCAGCGATGTTCGACAGTGGAACACTGAAGCTTTCTTT. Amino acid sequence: CSDVRQWNTEAFF.

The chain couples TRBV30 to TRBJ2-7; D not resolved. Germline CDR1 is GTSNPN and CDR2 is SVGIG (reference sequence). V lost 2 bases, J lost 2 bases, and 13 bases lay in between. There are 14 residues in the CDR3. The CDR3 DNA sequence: TGTGCCTGGAGTACCCCCCCAGCGACCTACGAGCAGTACTTC. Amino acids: CAWSTPPATYEQYF.

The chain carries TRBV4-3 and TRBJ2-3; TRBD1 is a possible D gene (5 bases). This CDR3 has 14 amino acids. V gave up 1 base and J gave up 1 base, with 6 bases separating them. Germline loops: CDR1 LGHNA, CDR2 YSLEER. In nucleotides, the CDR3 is TGCGCCAGCAGCCAAGTACAGGGCACAGATACGCAGTATTTT. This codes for CASSQVQGTDTQYF.

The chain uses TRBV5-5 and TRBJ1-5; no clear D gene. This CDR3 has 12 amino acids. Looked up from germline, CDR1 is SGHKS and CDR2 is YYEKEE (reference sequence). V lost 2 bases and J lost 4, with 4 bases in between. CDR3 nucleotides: TGTGCCAGCAGCTTATATAATCAGCCCCAGCATTTT. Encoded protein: CASSLYNQPQHF.

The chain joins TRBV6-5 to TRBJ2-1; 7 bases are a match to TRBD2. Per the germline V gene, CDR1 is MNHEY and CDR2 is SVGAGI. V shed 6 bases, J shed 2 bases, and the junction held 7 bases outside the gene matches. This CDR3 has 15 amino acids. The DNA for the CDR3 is TGTGCCAGCAGACCGCGACTAGCCACCTACAATGAGCAGTTCTTC. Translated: CASRPRLATYNEQFF.

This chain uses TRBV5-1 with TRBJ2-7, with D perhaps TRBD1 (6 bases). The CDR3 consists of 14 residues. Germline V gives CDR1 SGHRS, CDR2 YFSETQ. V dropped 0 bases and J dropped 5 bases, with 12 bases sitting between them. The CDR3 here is CASSLGQAGDEQYF. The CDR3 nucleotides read TGCGCCAGCAGCTTGGGACAGGCTGGGGACGAGCAGTACTTC.

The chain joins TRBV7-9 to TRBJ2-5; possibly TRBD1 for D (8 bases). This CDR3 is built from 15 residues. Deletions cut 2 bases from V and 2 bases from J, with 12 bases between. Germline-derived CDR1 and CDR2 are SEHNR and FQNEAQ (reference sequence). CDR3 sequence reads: CASSLTGGEQETQYF. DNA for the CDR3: TGTGCCAGCAGCTTAACAGGGGGGGAGCAAGAGACCCAGTACTTC.

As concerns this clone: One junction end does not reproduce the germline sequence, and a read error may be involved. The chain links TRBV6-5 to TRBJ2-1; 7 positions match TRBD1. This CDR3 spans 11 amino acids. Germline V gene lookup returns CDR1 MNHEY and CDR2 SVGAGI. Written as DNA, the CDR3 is TGTGCCAGCAGCATTGGACAGGCCAGGGTCTTC. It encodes CASSIGQARVF.

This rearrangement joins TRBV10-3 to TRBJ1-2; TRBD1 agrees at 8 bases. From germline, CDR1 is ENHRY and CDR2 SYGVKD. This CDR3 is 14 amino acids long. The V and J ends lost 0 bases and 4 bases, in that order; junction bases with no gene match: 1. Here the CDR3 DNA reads TGTGCCATCAGTGAGTCTACAGGGGGCTATGGCTACACCTTC. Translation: CAISESTGGYGYTF.

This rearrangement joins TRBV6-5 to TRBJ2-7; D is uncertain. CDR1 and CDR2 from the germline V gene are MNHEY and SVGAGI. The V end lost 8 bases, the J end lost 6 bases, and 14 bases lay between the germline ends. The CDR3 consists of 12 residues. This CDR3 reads CASSFTRGEQYF. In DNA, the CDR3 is TGTGCCAGCTCTTTTACCCGCGGCGAGCAGTACTTC.

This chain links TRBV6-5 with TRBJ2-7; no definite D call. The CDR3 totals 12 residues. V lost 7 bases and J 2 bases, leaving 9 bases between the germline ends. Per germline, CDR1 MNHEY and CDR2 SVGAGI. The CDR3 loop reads CASISSAYEQYF. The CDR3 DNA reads TGTGCCAGCATCTCCAGCGCCTACGAGCAGTACTTC.

The CDR3 is CASSPSSTNEKLFF. The CDR3 nucleotides are TGTGCCAGCTCACCTTCGTCAACTAATGAAAAACTGTTTTTT. The chain uses TRBV18 and TRBJ1-4; no clear D gene. Germline V gene sequence: CDR1 KGHSH, CDR2 LQKENI. This CDR3 contains 14 residues. V dropped 3 bases and J dropped 0 bases, with 5 bases sitting between them.

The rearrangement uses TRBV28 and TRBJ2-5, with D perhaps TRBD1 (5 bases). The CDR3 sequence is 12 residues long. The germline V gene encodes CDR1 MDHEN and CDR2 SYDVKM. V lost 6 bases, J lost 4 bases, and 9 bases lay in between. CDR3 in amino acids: CASRGRRETQYF. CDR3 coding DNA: TGTGCCAGCAGGGGGCGGCGAGAGACCCAGTACTTC. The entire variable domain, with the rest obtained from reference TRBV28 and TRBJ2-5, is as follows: DVKVTQSSRYLVKRTGEKVFLECVQDMDHENMFWYRQDPGLGLRLIYFSYDVKMKEKGDIPEGYSVSREKKERFSLILESASTNQTSMYLCASRGRRETQYFGPGTRLLVL.

DNA of the CDR3: TGTGCCAGCAGTGAAGCTGGGACAGGGGAGAGTGAAAAACTGTTTTTT. It encodes CASSEAGTGESEKLFF. J is TRBJ1-4 and V is TRBV6-1, with TRBD1 matching 10 bases. V was clipped by 0 bases and J by 7 bases; unmatched bases: 5. Germline V gene data show CDR1 as MNHNS and CDR2 as SASEGT. The length of the CDR3 is 16 residues.

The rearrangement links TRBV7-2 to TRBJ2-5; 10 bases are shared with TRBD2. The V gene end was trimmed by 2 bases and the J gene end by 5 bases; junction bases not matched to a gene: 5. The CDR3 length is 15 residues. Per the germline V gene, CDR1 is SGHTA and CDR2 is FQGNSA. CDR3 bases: TGTGCCAGCAGCTTAAGCGGGAGGGCCGGGGAGACCCAGTACTTC. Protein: CASSLSGRAGETQYF.

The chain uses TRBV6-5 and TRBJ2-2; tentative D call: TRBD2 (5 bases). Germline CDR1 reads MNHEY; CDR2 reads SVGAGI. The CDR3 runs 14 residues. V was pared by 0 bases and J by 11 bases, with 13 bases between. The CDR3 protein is CASSYSLGAVELFF. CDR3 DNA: TGTGCCAGCAGTTACTCCCTGGGAGCAGTCGAGCTGTTTTTT.

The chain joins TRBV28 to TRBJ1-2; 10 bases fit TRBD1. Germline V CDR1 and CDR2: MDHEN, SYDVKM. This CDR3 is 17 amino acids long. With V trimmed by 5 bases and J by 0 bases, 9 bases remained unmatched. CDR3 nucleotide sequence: TGTGCCAGCAGTAGGACGGGACAGGGGATTTCTAACTATGGCTACACCTTC. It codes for CASSRTGQGISNYGYTF.

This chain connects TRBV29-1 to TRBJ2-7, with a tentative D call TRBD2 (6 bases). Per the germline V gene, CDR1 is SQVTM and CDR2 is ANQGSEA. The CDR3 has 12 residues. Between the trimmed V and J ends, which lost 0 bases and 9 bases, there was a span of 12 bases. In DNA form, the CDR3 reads TGCAGCGTTGAAGAGGCGCGGGGCGGGCAGTACTTC. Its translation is CSVEEARGGQYF.

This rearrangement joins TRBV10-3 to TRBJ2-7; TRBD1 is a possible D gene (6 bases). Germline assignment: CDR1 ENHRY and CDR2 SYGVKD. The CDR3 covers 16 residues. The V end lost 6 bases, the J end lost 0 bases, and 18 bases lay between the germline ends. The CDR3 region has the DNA TGTGCCATCAGCGAGACAGGAACCCAGAGCTCCTACGAGCAGTACTTC. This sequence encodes CAISETGTQSSYEQYF.

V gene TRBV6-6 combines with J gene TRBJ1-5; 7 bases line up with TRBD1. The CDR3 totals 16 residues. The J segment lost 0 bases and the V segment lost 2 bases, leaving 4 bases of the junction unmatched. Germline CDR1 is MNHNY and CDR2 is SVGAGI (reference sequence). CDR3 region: CASSYGTASSNQPQHF. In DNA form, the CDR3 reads TGTGCCAGCAGTTACGGGACAGCCTCTAGCAATCAGCCCCAGCATTTT.

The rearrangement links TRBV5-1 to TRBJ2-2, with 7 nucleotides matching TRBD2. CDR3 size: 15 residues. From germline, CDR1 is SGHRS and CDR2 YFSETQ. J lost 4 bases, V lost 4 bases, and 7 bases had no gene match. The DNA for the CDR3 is TGCGCCAGCAGCCTGGGAGGGCCTCGCACCGGGGAGCTGTTTTTT. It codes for CASSLGGPRTGELFF.

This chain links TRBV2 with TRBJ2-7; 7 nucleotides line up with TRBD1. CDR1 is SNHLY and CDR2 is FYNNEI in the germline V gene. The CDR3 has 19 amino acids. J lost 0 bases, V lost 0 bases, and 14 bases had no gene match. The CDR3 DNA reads TGTGCCAGCAGTGAAGCGTGGGAAAGGGGGCCACTCAGCTCCTACGAGCAGTACTTC. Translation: CASSEAWERGPLSSYEQYF.